Following are 10 T cell receptor beta chains from one sample sequenced in a study of cytomegalovirus exposure and HLA in healthy donors. Amplification used 60 Vbeta primers and 13 Jbeta primers. The protocol was immunoSEQ multiplex PCR, while the TCRdb copy is restricted to in-frame clones and leaves out a portion. Among 90,000 or so clones listed, 70% to 80% were seen once. The sample consisted of PBMCs. These receptors were obtained from a woman aged 45-65 years in good health and CMV-seropositive.

The V call is TRBV5-6, the J call TRBJ1-1, with TRBD1 matching over 10 bases. The junction had 7 bases not matched to a gene; V was cut back by 1 base and J by 7 bases. Germline assignment: CDR1 SGHDT and CDR2 YYEEEE. CDR3 size: 15 residues. The CDR3 reads CASSLTGTGESEAFF. The CDR3 nucleotides read TGTGCCAGCAGCTTGACTGGGACAGGGGAAAGTGAAGCTTTCTTT.

A few counts support this clone. This chain connects TRBV18 to TRBJ2-1; a weak D match, TRBD1 (5 bases). The CDR3 sequence is 13 residues long. The germline gives CDR1 KGHSH, CDR2 LQKENI. The V end lost 10 bases, the J end lost 5 bases, and 15 bases lay between the germline ends. The CDR3 spells CATLGQLDNEQFF. CDR3 sequence (DNA): TGTGCCACCCTCGGACAATTGGACAATGAGCAGTTCTTC. The full variable domain, in which reference TRBV18 and TRBJ2-1 provide the parts outside the CDR3, is NAGVMQNPRHLVRRRGQEARLRCSPMKGHSHVYWYRQLPEEGLKFMVYLQKENIIDESGMPKERFSAEFPKEGPSILRIQQVVRGDSAAYFCATLGQLDNEQFFGPGTRLTVL.

Note on this clone: Other DNA sequences from this sample encode an identical CDR3 as well. V usage is TRBV10-3 and J usage is TRBJ2-3; no definite D call. The CDR3 extends over 12 amino acids. Trimming took off 6 bases at V and 1 base at J, with 5 bases between the two ends. The germline gives CDR1 ENHRY, CDR2 SYGVKD. The CDR3 nucleotides read TGTGCCATCAGGGCAGGCACAGATACGCAGTATTTT. Residues: CAIRAGTDTQYF.

This clone has a single count. V and J are TRBV30 and TRBJ1-1; possibly TRBD1 for D (6 bases). Germline V gene sequence: CDR1 GTSNPN, CDR2 SVGIG (reference sequence). Trimming took off 2 bases at V and 9 bases at J, with 13 bases between the two ends. The CDR3 extends over 12 amino acids. The CDR3 sequence is CAWSSQGMKAFF. The CDR3 DNA follows: TGTGCCTGGAGTTCTCAGGGGATGAAAGCTTTCTTT.

The CDR3 protein is CASSLGGGAFNEQFF. The CDR3 DNA reads TGCGCCAGCAGCCTGGGTGGGGGCGCTTTCAATGAGCAGTTCTTC. The chain combines TRBV5-1 with TRBJ2-1, with a tentative D call TRBD1 (6 bases). V lost 4 bases, J lost 6 bases, and 17 bases lay in between. Germline CDR1 SGHRS, CDR2 YFSETQ. This CDR3 contains 15 residues.

The table lists this clone with a count of one. The CDR3 here is CAISGAGGRGYGYTF. DNA of the CDR3: TGTGCCATCAGTGGGGCAGGGGGACGGGGCTATGGCTACACCTTC. The chain uses TRBV10-3 and TRBJ1-2, with TRBD1 matching over 7 bases. Germline V gene sequence: CDR1 ENHRY, CDR2 SYGVKD. The CDR3 sequence is 15 residues long. J gave up 4 bases and V 4 bases, and 9 bases lay outside the gene matches.

The count of this clone is one. CDR3: CASSGTVPGNTIYF. CDR3 nucleotides: TGCGCCAGCAGCGGTACAGTGCCTGGAAACACCATATATTTT. The gene calls are TRBV5-1 and TRBJ1-3; D gene ambiguous. The V end lost 4 bases, the J end lost 2 bases, and 10 bases lay between the germline ends. The germline gives CDR1 SGHRS, CDR2 YFSETQ. This CDR3 is built from 14 residues.

This chain connects TRBV11-2 to TRBJ1-1, with D maybe TRBD1 (6 bases). V was trimmed by 5 bases and J by 2 bases, leaving 9 bases between them. The CDR3 runs to 13 residues. Germline loops: CDR1 SGHAT, CDR2 FQNNGV. CDR3 DNA: TGTGCCAGCAGCGTCAGGGGTAACACTGAAGCTTTCTTT. Amino acids: CASSVRGNTEAFF. Using reference TRBV11-2 and TRBJ1-1 for the parts outside the CDR3, the full variable domain is EAGVAQSPRYKIIEKRQSVAFWCNPISGHATLYWYQQILGQGPKLLIQFQNNGVVDDSQLPKDRFSAERLKGVDSTLKIQPAKLEDSAVYLCASSVRGNTEAFFGQGTRLTVV.

J is TRBJ2-1 and V is TRBV5-1, with D possibly TRBD1 on 6 matching bases. Germline assignment: CDR1 SGHRS and CDR2 YFSETQ. V was shortened by 3 bases and J by 5 bases, with 15 bases between the two germline ends. CDR3 size: 15 residues. CDR3 DNA: TGCGCCAGCAGCTGGGGGCTATCTGGTAACAATGAGCAGTTCTTC. It translates to CASSWGLSGNNEQFF.

This chain connects TRBV6-5 to TRBJ2-1, with D possibly TRBD2 on 5 matching bases. This CDR3 has 14 residues. V gave up 2 bases and J gave up 2 bases, with 7 bases separating them. Germline V lookup: CDR1 MNHEY, CDR2 SVGAGI. The CDR3 coding sequence is TGTGCCAGCAGTTACCAACTAGCCTACAATGAGCAGTTCTTC. Amino acid sequence: CASSYQLAYNEQFF.